This T cell receptor (beta chain) was sequenced during a study of control samples from healthy donors and cancer patients (TCRdb year 2020). Libraries were built with the immunoSEQ multiplex PCR assay. Entries here come from immuneACCESS through TCRdb and include only in-frame sequences with V and J called. Some clones fail to appear in such tables; in the studies checked, an unresolved V gene covers under half of the shortfall, and the cause of the remainder is unknown. The sample data list roughly 100,000 clones, and around 82% of these were observed just once. The ten largest clones add up to roughly 13% of the sample. Concerning this clone: Its antigen remains unidentified. The sample holds no much larger clone one base away, and base qualities are not on file.

Deletion took 5 bases off V and 6 bases off J, with a span of 16 bases between the germline ends. The germline V gene (reference sequence) supplies CDR1 GTSNPN and CDR2 SVGIG. From cysteine to phenylalanine, the CDR3 is 13 amino acids long. Just CDR3 DNA is preserved here, 39 bases in frame from base 1. The specimen sequenced was blood. This chain is built from TRBV30 and TRBJ1-2; the D gene identity is not certain. This TCR was recovered from a woman between 45 and 65 years old in good health. The nucleotide sequence is TGTGCCTGGGCGGAGGGAGTTGAGGATGGCTACACCTTC. Its translation is CAWAEGVEDGYTF.